This T cell receptor beta chain was observed in a study of T cell responses to AZD1222 COVID-19 vaccine. This table comes from immunoSEQ multiplex PCR, and its TCRdb copy is limited to in-frame clones, with some not included. The sample contains 120,000 to 150,000 clones, 70% to 90% of which appear only once. Germline V gene lookup returns CDR1 MNHNY and CDR2 SVGAGI (reference sequence). This CDR3 is 14 amino acids long. V was cut by 6 bases and J by 5 bases, with 17 bases left in between. The receptor comes from an adult in good health. Material: peripheral blood, obtained on day 0 of AZD1222 vaccination. V gene TRBV6-6 combines with J gene TRBJ2-7; no firm D call. The CDR3 coding sequence is TGTGCCAGCAGCCCCTTGGCGAACAAAAACGAGCAGTACTTC. Translated, it gives CASSPLANKNEQYF.